The next 11 T cell receptor beta chains were all read from a single sample in a study of T cells expressing NK-cell markers. From the 5' RACE reads, TCRdb lists one entry per CDR3 protein and no DNA. The sample data list 150,000 to 160,000 distinct CDR3 sequences. Sequencing was carried out using blood T cells: a sorted CD56 or NKG2C T cell subset, CD4+ or CD8+ T cells, or bulk PBMC T cells (not recorded which). Source of these receptors: a woman aged 45-60 years in good health.

This chain links TRBV6-5 with TRBJ2-1; TCRdb's D call of TRBD2 is untestable without DNA. In germline, CDR1 is MNHEY, CDR2 SVGAGI. The CDR3 length is 12 residues. The CDR3 protein is CASRGEYNEQFF.

V usage is TRBV2 and J usage is TRBJ2-1; lacking DNA, the TRBD2 call made by TCRdb goes unchecked. The germline gives CDR1 SNHLY, CDR2 FYNNEI. The CDR3 runs to 15 residues. CDR3 in amino acids: CASSAPAGGLDEQFF.

The CDR3 reads CASSLRVPVTGSDQPQHF. V is TRBV4-1 and J is TRBJ1-5; there is no DNA to check the TCRdb D call of TRBD1. The CDR3 is 18 amino acids. Germline V gene lookup returns CDR1 MGHRA and CDR2 YSYEKL.

V gene TRBV4-2 combines with J gene TRBJ2-1; TCRdb lists TRBD2, though no DNA is available to test this call. CDR3 length: 19 amino acids. Germline lookup yields CDR1 LGHNA and CDR2 YNFKEQ. This chain's CDR3 is CASSVRGLTSGTSYNEQFF.

This chain uses TRBV7-8 with TRBJ1-6; TCRdb's assignment of TRBD1 cannot be checked, as there is no DNA. CDR3 length: 16 residues. The germline CDR1 and CDR2 sequences are SGHVS and FQNEAQ. The CDR3 region is CASSLAWDGLSSPLHF.

The J gene is TRBJ1-5, the V gene TRBV27. From germline, CDR1 is MNHEY and CDR2 SMNVEV (reference sequence). The CDR3 has 13 amino acids. CDR3 protein: CASSNLGGQPQHF.

The V call is TRBV4-1, the J call TRBJ1-6. The germline V gene encodes CDR1 MGHRA and CDR2 YSYEKL. The CDR3 runs 18 residues. The CDR3 loop reads CASSQGVLGGSYNSPLHF.

This rearrangement joins TRBV7-8 to TRBJ2-3. CDR3 length: 15 residues. Per germline, CDR1 SGHVS and CDR2 FQNEAQ. Here the CDR3 reads CASSSLVRSTDTQYF.

The genes are TRBV3-1 and TRBJ2-7; as DNA is missing, the TRBD1 call by TCRdb cannot be tested. This CDR3 spans 15 amino acids. Germline CDR1 LGHDT, CDR2 YNNKEL (reference sequence). CDR3 sequence: CASSPGQRESYEQYF.

The gene calls are TRBV7-9 and TRBJ1-6. The CDR3 is made up of 16 amino acids. Germline V gene sequence: CDR1 SEHNR, CDR2 FQNEAQ (reference sequence). The CDR3 is CASSLEGASYNSPLHF.

The V call is TRBV20-1, the J call TRBJ2-7; the D call of TRBD1 rests on TCRdb alone, since no DNA is present to check it. Per germline, CDR1 DFQATT and CDR2 SNEGSKA (reference sequence). The CDR3 contains 14 residues. The CDR3 protein is CSASSSPTGGEQYF.